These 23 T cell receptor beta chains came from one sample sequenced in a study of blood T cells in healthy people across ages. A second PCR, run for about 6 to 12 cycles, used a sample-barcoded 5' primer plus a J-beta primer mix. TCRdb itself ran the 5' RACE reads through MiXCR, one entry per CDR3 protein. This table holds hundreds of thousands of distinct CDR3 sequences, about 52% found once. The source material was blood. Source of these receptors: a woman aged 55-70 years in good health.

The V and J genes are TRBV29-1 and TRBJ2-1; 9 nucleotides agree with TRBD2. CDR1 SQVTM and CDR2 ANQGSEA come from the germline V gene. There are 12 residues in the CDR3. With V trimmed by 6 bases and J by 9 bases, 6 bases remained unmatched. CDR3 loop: CSVGGLASEQFF. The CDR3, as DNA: TGCAGCGTCGGGGGACTAGCTAGTGAGCAGTTCTTC.

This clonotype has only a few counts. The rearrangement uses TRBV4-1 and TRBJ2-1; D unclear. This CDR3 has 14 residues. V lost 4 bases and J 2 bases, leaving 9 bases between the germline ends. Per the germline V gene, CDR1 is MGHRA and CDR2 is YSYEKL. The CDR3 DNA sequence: TGCGCCAGCAGCCTACGACTCGCCTACAATGAGCAGTTCTTC. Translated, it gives CASSLRLAYNEQFF.

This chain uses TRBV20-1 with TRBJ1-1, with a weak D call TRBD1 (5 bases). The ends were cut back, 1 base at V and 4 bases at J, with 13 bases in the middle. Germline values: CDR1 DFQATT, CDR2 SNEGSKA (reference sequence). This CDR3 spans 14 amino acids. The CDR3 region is CSARGHGGSTEAFF. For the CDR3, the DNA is TGCAGTGCTAGAGGCCATGGGGGAAGCACTGAAGCTTTCTTT.

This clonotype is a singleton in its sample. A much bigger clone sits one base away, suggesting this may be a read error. The CDR3 coding sequence is TGTGCCAGCAGACCCGGACTAGCGGGATGGGATGCGCAGTATTTT. Translation: CASRPGLAGWDAQYF. The chain has TRBV6-5 and TRBJ2-3; 12 nucleotides line up with TRBD2. Germline V gene sequence: CDR1 MNHEY, CDR2 SVGAGI. The CDR3 is made up of 15 amino acids. The junction had 11 bases not matched to a gene; V was cut back by 6 bases and J by 10 bases.

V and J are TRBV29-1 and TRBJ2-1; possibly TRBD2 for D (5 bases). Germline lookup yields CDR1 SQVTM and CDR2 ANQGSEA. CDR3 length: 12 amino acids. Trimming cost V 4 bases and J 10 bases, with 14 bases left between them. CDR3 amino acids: CSVAPGFKEQFF. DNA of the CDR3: TGCAGCGTTGCGCCGGGGTTCAAGGAGCAGTTCTTC.

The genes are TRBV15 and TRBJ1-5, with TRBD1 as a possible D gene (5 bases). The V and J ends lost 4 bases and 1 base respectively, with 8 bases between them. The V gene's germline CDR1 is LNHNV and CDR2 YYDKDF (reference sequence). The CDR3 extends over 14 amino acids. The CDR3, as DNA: TGTGCCACCAGCACGGAGGGGAGCAATCAGCCCCAGCATTTT. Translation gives CATSTEGSNQPQHF.

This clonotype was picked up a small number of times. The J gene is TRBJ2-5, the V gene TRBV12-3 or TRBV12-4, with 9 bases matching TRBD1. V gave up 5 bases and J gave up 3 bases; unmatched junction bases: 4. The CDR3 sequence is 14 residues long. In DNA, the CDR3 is TGTGCCAGCAGTACTACAGGGGGCGAAGAGACCCAGTACTTC. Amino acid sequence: CASSTTGGEETQYF.

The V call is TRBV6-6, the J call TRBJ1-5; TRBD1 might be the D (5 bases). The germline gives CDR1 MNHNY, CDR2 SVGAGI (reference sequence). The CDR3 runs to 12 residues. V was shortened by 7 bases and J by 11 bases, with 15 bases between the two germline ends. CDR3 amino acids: CASTTGVGTQHF. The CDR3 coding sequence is TGTGCCAGCACCACGGGGGTCGGGACCCAGCATTTT.

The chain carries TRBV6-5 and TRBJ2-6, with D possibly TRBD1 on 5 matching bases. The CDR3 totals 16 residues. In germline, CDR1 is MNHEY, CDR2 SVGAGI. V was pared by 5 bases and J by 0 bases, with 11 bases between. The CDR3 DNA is TGTGCCAGCAGTCCTCGACAGTCCTCTGGGGCCAACGTCCTGACTTTC. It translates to CASSPRQSSGANVLTF.

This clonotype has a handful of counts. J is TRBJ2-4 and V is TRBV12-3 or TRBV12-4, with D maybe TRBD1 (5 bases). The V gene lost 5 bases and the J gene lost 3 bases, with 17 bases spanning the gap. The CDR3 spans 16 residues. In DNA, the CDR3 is TGTGCCAGCAGTGGAAGCAGGGCGATGGGCAAAAACATTCAGTACTTC. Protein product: CASSGSRAMGKNIQYF.

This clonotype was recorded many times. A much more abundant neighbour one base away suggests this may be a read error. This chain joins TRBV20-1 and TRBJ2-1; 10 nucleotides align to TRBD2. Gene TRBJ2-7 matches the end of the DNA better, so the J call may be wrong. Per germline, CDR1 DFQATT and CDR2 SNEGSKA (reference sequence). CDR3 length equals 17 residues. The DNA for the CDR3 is TGCAGTGCTAGAGGCCCCTCTAGCGGGAGCTCCTACAATGAGCAGTACTTC. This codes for CSARGPSSGSSYNEQYF.

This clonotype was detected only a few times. CDR3 sequence (DNA): TGTGCCAGCAGCCCCTACAGGAGTGGTGGGATCTTCAATGAGCAGTACTTC. Its protein product is CASSPYRSGGIFNEQYF. This chain joins TRBV9 and TRBJ2-7; a weak D match, TRBD1 (5 bases). Germline V gene sequence: CDR1 SGDLS, CDR2 YYNGEE. The CDR3 totals 17 residues. Trimming cost V 4 bases and J 7 bases, with 27 bases left between them. The full variable domain, with the rest looked up from reference TRBV9 and TRBJ2-7, is DSGVTQTPKHLITATGQRVTLRCSPRSGDLSVYWYQQSLDQGLQFLIQYYNGEERAKGNILERFSAQQFPDLHSELNLSSLELGDSALYFCASSPYRSGGIFNEQYFGPGTRLTVT.

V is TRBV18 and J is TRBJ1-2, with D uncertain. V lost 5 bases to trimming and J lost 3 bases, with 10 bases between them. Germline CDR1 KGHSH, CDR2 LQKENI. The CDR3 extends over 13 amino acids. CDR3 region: CASSIQEHYGYTF. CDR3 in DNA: TGTGCCAGCTCAATCCAAGAACACTATGGCTACACCTTC.

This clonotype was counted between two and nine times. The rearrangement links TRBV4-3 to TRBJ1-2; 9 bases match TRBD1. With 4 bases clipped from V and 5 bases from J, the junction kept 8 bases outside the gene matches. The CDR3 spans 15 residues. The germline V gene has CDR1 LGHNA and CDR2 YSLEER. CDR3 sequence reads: CASSPQGAWLYGYTF. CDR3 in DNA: TGCGCCAGCAGCCCACAGGGGGCCTGGTTGTATGGCTACACCTTC.

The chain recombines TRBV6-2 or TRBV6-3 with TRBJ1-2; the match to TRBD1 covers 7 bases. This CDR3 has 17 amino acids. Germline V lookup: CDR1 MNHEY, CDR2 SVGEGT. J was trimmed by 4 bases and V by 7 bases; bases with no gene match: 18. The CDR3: CASNIAAYEGDSYGYTF. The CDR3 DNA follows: TGTGCCAGCAACATCGCCGCTTATGAGGGGGACAGCTATGGCTACACCTTC.

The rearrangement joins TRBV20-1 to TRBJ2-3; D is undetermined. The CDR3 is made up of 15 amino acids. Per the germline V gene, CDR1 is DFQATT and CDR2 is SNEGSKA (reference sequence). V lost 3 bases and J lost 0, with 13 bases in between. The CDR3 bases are TGCAGTGCTAGTCTCCTCGCAAGGAGCACAGATACGCAGTATTTT. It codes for CSASLLARSTDTQYF.

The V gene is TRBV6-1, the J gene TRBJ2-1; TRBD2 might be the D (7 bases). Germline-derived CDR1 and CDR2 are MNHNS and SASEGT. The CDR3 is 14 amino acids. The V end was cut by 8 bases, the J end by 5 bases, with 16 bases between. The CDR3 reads CASRRGEGNNEQFF. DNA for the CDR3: TGTGCCAGCCGAAGGGGGGAGGGGAACAATGAGCAGTTCTTC.

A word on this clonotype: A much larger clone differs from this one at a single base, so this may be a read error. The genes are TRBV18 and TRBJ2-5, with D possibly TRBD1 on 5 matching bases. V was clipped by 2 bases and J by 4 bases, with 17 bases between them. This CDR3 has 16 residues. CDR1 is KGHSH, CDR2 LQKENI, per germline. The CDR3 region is CASSPMPGHIGETQYF. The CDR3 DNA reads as TGTGCCAGCTCACCAATGCCCGGACATATCGGAGAGACCCAGTACTTC.

The DNA for the CDR3 is TGTGCCAGCAGTTCCTTATTAGCGGGAGTAGCGTACGAGCAGTACTTC. Protein: CASSSLLAGVAYEQYF. This chain joins TRBV28 and TRBJ2-7; the match to TRBD2 covers 9 bases. The length of the CDR3 is 16 residues. Germline values: CDR1 MDHEN, CDR2 SYDVKM. Trimming took 4 bases from V and 4 from J; bases not matched to a gene: 11.

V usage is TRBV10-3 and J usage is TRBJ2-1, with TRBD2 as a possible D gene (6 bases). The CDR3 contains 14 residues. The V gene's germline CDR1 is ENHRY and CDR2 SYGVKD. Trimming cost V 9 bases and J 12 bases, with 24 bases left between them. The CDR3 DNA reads TGTGCCATTGACCCGGGACTTTCGACGAGCGGGCAGTTCTTC. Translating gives CAIDPGLSTSGQFF.

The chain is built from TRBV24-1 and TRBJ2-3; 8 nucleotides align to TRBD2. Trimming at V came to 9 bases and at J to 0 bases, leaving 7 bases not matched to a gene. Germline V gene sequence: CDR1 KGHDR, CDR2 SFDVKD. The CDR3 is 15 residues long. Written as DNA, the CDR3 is TGTGCCACCTCCGGGAGGGGACCGAGCACAGATACGCAGTATTTT. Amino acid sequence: CATSGRGPSTDTQYF.

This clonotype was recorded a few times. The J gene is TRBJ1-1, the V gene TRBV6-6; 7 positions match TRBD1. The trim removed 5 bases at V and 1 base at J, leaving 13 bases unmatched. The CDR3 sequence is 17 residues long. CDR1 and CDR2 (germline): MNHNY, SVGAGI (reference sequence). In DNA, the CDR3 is TGTGCCAGCAGTCACCCAGACAGGGAGAGGGGGAACACTGAAGCTTTCTTT. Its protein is CASSHPDRERGNTEAFF.

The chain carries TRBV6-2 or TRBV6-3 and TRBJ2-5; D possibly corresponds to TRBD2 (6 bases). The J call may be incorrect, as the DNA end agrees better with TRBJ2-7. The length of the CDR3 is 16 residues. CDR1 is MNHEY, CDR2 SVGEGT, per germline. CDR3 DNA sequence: TGTGCCAGCAGTAGCCGGGACTCAACCACGAGCTACGAGCAGTACTTC. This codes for CASSSRDSTTSYEQYF.